Below, 20 T cell receptor beta chains from the same sample are listed, as sequenced in a study of T cell responses to AZD1222 COVID-19 vaccine. Repertoires were generated with immunoSEQ multiplex PCR, while TCRdb's copy carries only in-frame clones and drops some. Among about 130,000 clones listed, approximately 88% were seen once. Sequences were derived from peripheral blood, sampled on day 0 of MenACWY control vaccination. These TCRs come from an adult in good health.

The chain uses TRBV21-1 and TRBJ2-7; the D segment call TRBD2 is taken from the table without a DNA check. TRBV21-1 constitutes a pseudogene. This CDR3 has 16 residues. Here the CDR3 DNA reads TGTGCCAGCAGCAAAGCGCTTGGTCGCGGTTCCTACGAGCAGTACTTC. Amino acids: CASSKALGRGSYEQYF.

This clone appeared a single time. V gene TRBV20-1 combines with J gene TRBJ1-5, with D tentatively TRBD1 (5 bases). Germline V gives CDR1 DFQATT, CDR2 SNEGSKA (reference sequence). The germline V and J ends were trimmed by 2 bases and 6 bases, with 5 bases remaining between them. The CDR3 spans 11 residues. Written as DNA, the CDR3 is TGCAGTGCTAGAAGGGGTCAGCCCCAGCATTTT. As protein: CSARRGQPQHF.

The chain couples TRBV2 to TRBJ2-4; perhaps TRBD2 as D (6 bases). The CDR3 has 16 amino acids. Per the germline V gene, CDR1 is SNHLY and CDR2 is FYNNEI. V was pared by 3 bases and J by 7 bases, with 19 bases between. The CDR3 sequence is CASSDLSGLRDNIQYF. The CDR3 nucleotides are TGTGCCAGCAGTGACCTGTCGGGACTCAGGGATAACATTCAGTACTTC.

This chain connects TRBV9 to TRBJ2-1; 9 bases agree with TRBD2. Germline loops: CDR1 SGDLS, CDR2 YYNGEE. The CDR3 runs to 15 residues. After removal of 3 bases from V and 9 bases from J, the junction contained 10 bases not matched to a gene. CDR3 sequence reads: CASSAGLAPEVEQFF. CDR3 nucleotides: TGTGCCAGCAGCGCTGGACTAGCGCCGGAGGTTGAGCAGTTCTTC.

The rearrangement uses TRBV7-9 and TRBJ1-1, with D tentatively TRBD1 (5 bases). Per germline, CDR1 SEHNR and CDR2 FQNEAQ (reference sequence). The CDR3 covers 17 residues. Trimming removed 3 bases from V and 3 bases from J, with 20 bases in between. The chain's CDR3 is CASSLNEKRPRDTEAFF. Here the CDR3 DNA reads TGTGCCAGCAGCTTGAACGAGAAAAGGCCCAGGGACACTGAAGCTTTCTTT.

The J gene is TRBJ1-3, the V gene TRBV2; D perhaps matches TRBD1 (5 bases). The CDR3 extends over 14 amino acids. Trimming stripped 6 bases from V and 0 bases from J, with 9 bases between. CDR1 is SNHLY and CDR2 is FYNNEI in the germline V gene. The CDR3 DNA reads TGTGCCAGCAGCCCAGGGTTCTCTGGAAACACCATATATTTT. Its translation is CASSPGFSGNTIYF.

The rearrangement joins TRBV5-1 to TRBJ1-4; D perhaps matches TRBD1 (5 bases). The CDR3 length is 14 residues. CDR1 and CDR2 from the germline V gene are SGHRS and YFSETQ. Deletions cut 4 bases from V and 0 bases from J, with 7 bases between. CDR3 bases: TGCGCCAGCAGCGCGACAGCAACTAATGAAAAACTGTTTTTT. This gives the protein CASSATATNEKLFF.

The chain joins TRBV5-1 to TRBJ2-5; D ambiguous. The V gene's germline CDR1 is SGHRS and CDR2 YFSETQ. The CDR3 runs 17 residues. The germline V and J ends were trimmed by 4 bases and 4 bases, with 23 bases remaining between them. The CDR3 bases are TGCGCCAGCAGCCCTGGTGCTATGGGTCGGACGGGAGAGACCCAGTACTTC. Residues: CASSPGAMGRTGETQYF.

This CDR3 is CATSDPSGREQYF. CDR3 sequence (DNA): TGTGCCACCAGTGACCCTAGCGGGCGTGAGCAGTACTTC. V is TRBV24-1 and J is TRBJ2-7, with 8 bases that match TRBD2. J lost 7 bases, V lost 4 bases, and 5 bases had no gene match. CDR3 length: 13 residues. Germline-derived CDR1 and CDR2 are KGHDR and SFDVKD.

The chain couples TRBV11-2 to TRBJ2-1, with unresolved D. Looked up from germline, CDR1 is SGHAT and CDR2 is FQNNGV. The length of the CDR3 is 15 residues. Trimming left V 3 bases short and J 3 bases short, with 12 bases between. CDR3 sequence reads: CASSFGRRLYNEQFF. DNA of the CDR3: TGTGCCAGCAGCTTCGGTCGGCGGCTCTACAATGAGCAGTTCTTC.

The chain is built from TRBV28 and TRBJ1-2, with D hard to call. Trimming removed 10 bases at V and 10 bases at J, with 16 bases between. CDR1 MDHEN and CDR2 SYDVKM come from the germline V gene. There are 11 residues in the CDR3. CDR3 in amino acids: CATGWSEHYTF. For the CDR3, the DNA is TGTGCCACGGGTTGGTCAGAGCACTACACCTTC.

The chain combines TRBV5-6 with TRBJ2-3; tentative D call: TRBD1 (6 bases). CDR1 and CDR2 (germline): SGHDT, YYEEEE. CDR3 length equals 14 residues. Trimming removed 4 bases from V and 2 bases from J, with 11 bases in between. CDR3 residues: CASSGRGNTDTQYF. The DNA for the CDR3 is TGTGCCAGCAGCGGAAGGGGGAACACAGATACGCAGTATTTT.

The chain couples TRBV28 to TRBJ2-2; 9 bases are shared with TRBD2. The CDR3 runs 16 residues. V gave up 4 bases and J gave up 4 bases; unmatched junction bases: 7. From germline, CDR1 is MDHEN and CDR2 SYDVKM. The CDR3, as DNA: TGTGCCAGCAGTTCCCCCGGGACTAGCCCCACCGGGGAGCTGTTTTTT. It codes for CASSSPGTSPTGELFF.

This chain connects TRBV19 to TRBJ2-1; TRBD1 might be the D (5 bases). The CDR3 totals 15 residues. V was trimmed by 3 bases and J by 4 bases, leaving 13 bases between them. The germline gives CDR1 LNHDA, CDR2 SQIVND (reference sequence). This CDR3 is CASSMLFGQYNEQFF. The DNA for the CDR3 is TGTGCCAGTAGTATGTTGTTTGGACAATACAATGAGCAGTTCTTC. The complete variable domain, with remaining parts taken from reference TRBV19 and TRBJ2-1, reads DGGITQSPKYLFRKEGQNVTLSCEQNLNHDAMYWYRQDPGQGLRLIYYSQIVNDFQKGDIAEGYSVSREKKESFPLTVTSAQKNPTAFYLCASSMLFGQYNEQFFGPGTRLTVL.

The chain recombines TRBV6-5 with TRBJ2-7, with D perhaps TRBD1 (6 bases). The CDR3 sequence is 12 residues long. Deletions cut 6 bases from V and 6 bases from J, with 12 bases between. The germline V gene has CDR1 MNHEY and CDR2 SVGAGI. The CDR3, as DNA: TGTGCCAGCAGACAGGGACGCGGCGAGCAGTACTTC. Its translation is CASRQGRGEQYF.

This sequence joins TRBV12-3 or TRBV12-4 and TRBJ1-1; no clear D. Between the trimmed V and J ends, which lost 3 bases and 0 bases, there was a span of 2 bases. The CDR3 has 12 amino acids. CDR3 residues: CASSFMNTEAFF. In nucleotides, the CDR3 is TGTGCCAGCAGTTTTATGAACACTGAAGCTTTCTTT.

The rearrangement joins TRBV6-6 to TRBJ2-6; maybe TRBD1 (6 bases). Germline CDR1 MNHNY, CDR2 SVGAGI (reference sequence). V lost 5 bases, J lost 0 bases, and 20 bases lay in between. The CDR3 runs to 19 residues. The CDR3 sequence: CASSPRQAALSSGANVLTF. As DNA, the CDR3 is TGTGCCAGCAGTCCCCGACAGGCCGCACTGAGCTCTGGGGCCAACGTCCTGACTTTC.

V usage is TRBV30 and J usage is TRBJ2-7; tentatively, D is TRBD2 (5 bases). Germline lookup yields CDR1 GTSNPN and CDR2 SVGIG (reference sequence). V dropped 3 bases and J dropped 5 bases, with 8 bases sitting between them. This CDR3 is built from 11 residues. The CDR3 is CAWSGMNEQYF. As DNA, the CDR3 is TGTGCCTGGAGCGGGATGAACGAGCAGTACTTC.

This clone was detected once. The chain couples TRBV7-3 to TRBJ2-1, with D unresolved. Germline V gene lookup returns CDR1 SGHTA and CDR2 FQGTGA. The CDR3 is made up of 15 amino acids. V shed 2 bases and J shed 0 bases, with 8 bases lying between them. Written as DNA, the CDR3 is TGTGCCAGCAGCTTACTGGGGTACTCCTACAATGAGCAGTTCTTC. Translating it yields CASSLLGYSYNEQFF.

The chain carries TRBV18 and TRBJ2-7, with 7 bases identical to TRBD2. Unmatched junction bases numbered 9, after V lost 5 bases and J lost 2 bases. The germline CDR1 and CDR2 sequences are KGHSH and LQKENI. This CDR3 has 15 amino acids. CDR3 in amino acids: CASSSGGPPPYEQYF. CDR3 sequence (DNA): TGTGCCAGCTCATCGGGGGGACCACCTCCCTACGAGCAGTACTTC.